This T cell receptor (beta chain) was sequenced in a study of blood T cell repertoires in COVID-19 (TCRdb year 2020). For the wider study: The collaborator samples originated in the United States, Italy and Spain and spanned the acute and convalescent phases of COVID-19. The prospective study material was composed of cDNA or gDNA derived from T cells, B-cell-depleted T cells, or PBMCs. Deeply sampled blood TCRbeta repertoires from subjects exposed to, actively infected with, or recovered from COVID-19 were included in the dataset. The repertoires were made available in a free public database intended to serve as a resource for research on the immune response to SARS-CoV-2. The samples were drawn from the first 160 participants of the ongoing ImmuneRACE study and from some 1,300 subjects provided by 6 global collaborators. A de-identified subject ID, COVID-19 status, age in years and sex were almost always included in the sample metadata. Where available, HLA class I and class II types were taken from metadata supplied by the sample provider and were not determined by assay-based typing.

The CDR3 holds 15 amino acids from the cysteine to the phenylalanine. Just CDR3 DNA is preserved here, 45 bases in frame from base 1. The germline V gene yields LGHNA for CDR1 and YNFKEQ for CDR2. After removal of 1 base from V and 8 bases from J, the junction retains 5 bases not matched to a gene. What the authors observed across the whole study: The amount of clinical and demographic metadata varied by source and participant and was provided uncurated.

Worth noting for this clone: This clone's antigen is unknown. Base qualities are not at hand, and no much larger clone is one base apart.

At one collaborating source in Seattle, patients were enrolled during active infection and were followed longitudinally through the course of disease. Collaborating institutions collected whole blood in K2EDTA tubes following their own protocols. For TCRbeta analysis, collaborators shipped samples in one of three forms: frozen whole blood, isolated PBMCs, or DNA extracted from either of those sample types. TCRbeta CDR3 regions were amplified from genomic DNA by means of the immunoSEQ Assay, a bias-controlled multiplex PCR. As for the authors' bioinformatics: The number of nucleated cells in each sample was estimated by amplification of reference gene primers within the assay. To quantify the absolute abundance of each unique TCRbeta CDR3 rearrangement, sequence reads were collapsed and filtered. Productive Simpson clonality was computed per sample as the square root of Simpson's diversity index over productive rearrangements. TCRdb carries this immuneACCESS record with in-frame sequences only. Its versions omit some clonotypes, under half of them owing to an unresolved V gene in the studies checked, with the rest unexplained. That table is the source of V, J and clone size, and D and trimming were worked out from the DNA. The sample table lists under 400,000 clones, roughly 86% of them with a count of one. 10% of the sample is in the top ten clones.

The receptor was isolated from a woman younger than 45 with COVID-19, enrolled during active disease. The rearrangement combines TRBV4-2 with TRBJ2-1, with 10 bases matching TRBD2. Input material: peripheral blood. The CDR3 protein sequence reads: CASSQAASGSYEQFF. The nucleotide sequence is given as TGTGCCAGCAGCCAAGCGGCTAGCGGGAGTTATGAGCAGTTCTTC.